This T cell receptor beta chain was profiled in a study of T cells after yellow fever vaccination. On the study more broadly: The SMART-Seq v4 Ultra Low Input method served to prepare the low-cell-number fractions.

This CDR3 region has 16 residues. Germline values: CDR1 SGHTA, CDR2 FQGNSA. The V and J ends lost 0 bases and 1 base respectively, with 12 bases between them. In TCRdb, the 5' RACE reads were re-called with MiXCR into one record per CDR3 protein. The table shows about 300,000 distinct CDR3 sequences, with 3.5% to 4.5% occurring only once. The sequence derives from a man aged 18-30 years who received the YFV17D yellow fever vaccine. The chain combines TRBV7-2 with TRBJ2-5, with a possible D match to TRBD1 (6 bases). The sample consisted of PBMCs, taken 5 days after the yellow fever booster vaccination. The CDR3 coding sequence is TGTGCCAGCAGCTTAGCCCGGACAGTGTCCCAAGAGACCCAGTACTTC. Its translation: CASSLARTVSQETQYF. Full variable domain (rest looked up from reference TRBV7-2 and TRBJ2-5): GAGVSQSPSNKVTEKGKDVELRCDPISGHTALYWYRQSLGQGLEFLIYFQGNSAPDKSGLPSDRFSAERTGGSVSTLTIQRTQQEDSAVYLCASSLARTVSQETQYFGPGTRLLVL.